Shown below are 12 T cell receptor beta chains from a single sample sequenced in a study of CD8 T cells in ankylosing spondylitis. The study, taken as a whole, reports: Seemingly distinctive of ankylosing spondylitis blood was a TCR beta motif formed by eight highly homologous variants.

Their cognate antigens are unknown. TCRdb passed the 5' RACE reads through MiXCR, listing each CDR3 protein once. The data hold about 390,000 distinct CDR3 sequences, with 20% to 25% observed a single time. Sequencing was carried out using blood, either unsorted or a sorted T cell fraction (not recorded which). The receptors here all came from a male donor with ankylosing spondylitis.

The V gene is TRBV20-1, the J gene TRBJ2-7, with 12 bases fitting TRBD2. CDR1 and CDR2 (germline): DFQATT, SNEGSKA (reference sequence). The CDR3 is made up of 15 amino acids. Trimming took 5 bases from V and 2 from J; bases not matched to a gene: 7. CDR3 amino acids: CSALAGGYPPYEQYF. As DNA, the CDR3 is TGCAGTGCTCTAGCGGGAGGGTATCCACCCTACGAGCAGTACTTC.

The V call is TRBV19, the J call TRBJ2-7; 7 bases are a match to TRBD2. The CDR3 length is 14 residues. Germline loops: CDR1 LNHDA, CDR2 SQIVND (reference sequence). Germline trimming cut 5 bases from V and 2 bases from J; bases unmatched to any gene: 6. The CDR3 protein is CASSSRRGTYEQYF. DNA for the CDR3: TGTGCCAGTAGTTCCCGGCGGGGGACCTACGAGCAGTACTTC.

This clonotype showed up just a few times. The chain employs TRBV7-9 and TRBJ1-1, with D possibly being TRBD1 (6 bases). This CDR3 is built from 15 residues. V was trimmed by 2 bases and J by 3 bases, leaving 13 bases between them. From germline, CDR1 is SEHNR and CDR2 FQNEAQ (reference sequence). In DNA, the CDR3 is TGTGCCAGCAGCTTATTAATCAGGGGTCACACTGAAGCTTTCTTT. Its translation: CASSLLIRGHTEAFF.

This clonotype was found a few times. The rearrangement joins TRBV20-1 to TRBJ1-1, with 7 bases fitting TRBD1. Germline values: CDR1 DFQATT, CDR2 SNEGSKA (reference sequence). This CDR3 is built from 12 residues. Trimming removed 3 bases from V and 6 bases from J; junction bases left unmatched: 4. The CDR3 region has the DNA TGCAGTGCTAGCTACAGGGGAGCTGAAGCTTTCTTT. It translates to CSASYRGAEAFF.

This clonotype was picked up a small number of times. The genes are TRBV12-3 or TRBV12-4 and TRBJ1-1; 7 positions match TRBD1. V lost 3 bases, J lost 5 bases, and 9 bases stayed unmatched. The CDR3 extends over 15 amino acids. CDR3 sequence reads: CASSFRQGGRTEAFF. CDR3 bases: TGTGCCAGCAGTTTCCGACAGGGAGGTCGTACTGAAGCTTTCTTT.

This clonotype was seen a handful of times. The chain is built from TRBV10-3 and TRBJ2-3; 7 positions match TRBD1. Germline trimming cut 4 bases from V and 1 base from J; bases unmatched to any gene: 5. Per the germline V gene, CDR1 is ENHRY and CDR2 is SYGVKD. The CDR3 totals 15 residues. In DNA form, the CDR3 reads TGTGCCATCAGTGCAGGGACAGAAGGCACAGATACGCAGTATTTT. Protein: CAISAGTEGTDTQYF.

This clonotype occurred many times. CDR3 sequence reads: CAWRKLTSGRSDGELFF. The DNA of the CDR3 is TGTGCCTGGCGGAAACTGACTAGCGGGAGGTCGGACGGGGAGCTGTTTTTT. This chain links TRBV30 with TRBJ2-2; 13 bases agree with TRBD2. The trim removed 5 bases at V and 7 bases at J, leaving 13 bases unmatched. The CDR3 is 17 residues long. CDR1 and CDR2 from the germline V gene are GTSNPN and SVGIG (reference sequence). The variable domain in full, completed from reference TRBV30 and TRBJ2-2, reads SQTIHQWPATLVQPVGSPLSLECTVEGTSNPNLYWYRQAAGRGLQLLFYSVGIGQISSEVPQNLSASRPQDRQFILSSKKLLLSDSGFYLCAWRKLTSGRSDGELFFGEGSRLTVL.

The V gene is TRBV20-1, the J gene TRBJ1-5; 8 nucleotides agree with TRBD1. CDR3 length equals 14 residues. Germline CDR1 and CDR2: DFQATT and SNEGSKA (reference sequence). The V and J ends lost 6 bases and 2 bases, in that order; junction bases with no gene match: 6. The CDR3 loop is CSATDRVGNQPQHF. The CDR3 DNA is TGCAGTGCCACGGACAGGGTGGGCAATCAGCCCCAGCATTTT.

This chain uses TRBV12-3 or TRBV12-4 with TRBJ1-1; TRBD1 is a possible D gene (5 bases). The V end lost 7 bases, the J end lost 5 bases, and 14 bases lay between the germline ends. This CDR3 has 13 amino acids. The CDR3 here is CASNRTPGTEAFF. The CDR3 coding sequence is TGTGCCAGCAATCGGACGCCAGGGACTGAAGCTTTCTTT.

This clonotype was picked up a small number of times. V gene TRBV7-8 combines with J gene TRBJ1-1, with 7 bases that match TRBD1. CDR3 length: 13 residues. Trimming cost V 5 bases and J 5 bases; bases outside gene matches: 5. In germline, CDR1 is SGHVS, CDR2 FQNEAQ. The CDR3 region is CASSPGGATEAFF. CDR3 nucleotides: TGTGCCAGCAGCCCAGGGGGGGCGACTGAAGCTTTCTTT.

This clonotype was detected many times. This chain uses TRBV18 with TRBJ2-7, with 11 bases that match TRBD1. In germline, CDR1 is KGHSH, CDR2 LQKENI. The CDR3 has 15 amino acids. With 3 bases clipped from V and 5 bases from J, the junction kept 6 bases outside the gene matches. CDR3 bases: TGTGCCAGCTCACCTGGGGACAGGGGGTTCGACGAGCAGTACTTC. Translating gives CASSPGDRGFDEQYF. Complete variable domain (other parts from reference TRBV18 and TRBJ2-7): NAGVMQNPRHLVRRRGQEARLRCSPMKGHSHVYWYRQLPEEGLKFMVYLQKENIIDESGMPKERFSAEFPKEGPSILRIQQVVRGDSAAYFCASSPGDRGFDEQYFGPGTRLTVT.

This chain links TRBV6-5 with TRBJ2-1; D is ambiguous. The CDR3 has 14 amino acids. The V gene lost 0 bases and the J gene lost 2 bases, with 5 bases spanning the gap. Germline V gene lookup returns CDR1 MNHEY and CDR2 SVGAGI. CDR3 amino acids: CASSYSATYNEQFF. The DNA of the CDR3 is TGTGCCAGCAGTTACTCCGCCACCTACAATGAGCAGTTCTTC.